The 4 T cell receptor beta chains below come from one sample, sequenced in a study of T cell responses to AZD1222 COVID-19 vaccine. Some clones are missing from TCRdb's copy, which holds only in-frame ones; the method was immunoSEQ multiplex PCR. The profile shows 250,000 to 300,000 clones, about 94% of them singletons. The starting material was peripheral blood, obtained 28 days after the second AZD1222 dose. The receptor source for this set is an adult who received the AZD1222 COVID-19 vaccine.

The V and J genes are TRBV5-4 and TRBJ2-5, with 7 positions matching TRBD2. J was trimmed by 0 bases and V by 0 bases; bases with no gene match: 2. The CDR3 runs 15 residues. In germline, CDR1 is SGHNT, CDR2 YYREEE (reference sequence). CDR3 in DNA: TGTGCCAGCAGCTTGGCGGGGGGTTACCAAGAGACCCAGTACTTC. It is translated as CASSLAGGYQETQYF.

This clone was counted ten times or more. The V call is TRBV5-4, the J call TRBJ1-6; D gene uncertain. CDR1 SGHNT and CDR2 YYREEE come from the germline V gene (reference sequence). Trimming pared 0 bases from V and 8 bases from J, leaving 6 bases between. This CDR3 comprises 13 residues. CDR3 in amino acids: CASSLDSDSPLHF. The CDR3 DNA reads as TGTGCCAGCAGCTTGGATTCGGATTCACCCCTCCACTTT.

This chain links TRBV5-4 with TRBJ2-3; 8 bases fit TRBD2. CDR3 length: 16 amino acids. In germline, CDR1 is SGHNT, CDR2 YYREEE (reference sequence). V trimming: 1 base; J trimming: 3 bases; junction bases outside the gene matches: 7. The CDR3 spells CASSLSGSGDTDTQYF. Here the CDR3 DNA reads TGTGCCAGCAGCTTGTCGGGTAGCGGGGATACAGATACGCAGTATTTT.

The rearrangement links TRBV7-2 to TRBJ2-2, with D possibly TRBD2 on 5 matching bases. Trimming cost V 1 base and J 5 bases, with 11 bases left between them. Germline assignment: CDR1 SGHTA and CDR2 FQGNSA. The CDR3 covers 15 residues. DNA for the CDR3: TGTGCCAGCAGCTTAGTTGCCAGAGGGACCGGGGAGCTGTTTTTT. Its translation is CASSLVARGTGELFF.